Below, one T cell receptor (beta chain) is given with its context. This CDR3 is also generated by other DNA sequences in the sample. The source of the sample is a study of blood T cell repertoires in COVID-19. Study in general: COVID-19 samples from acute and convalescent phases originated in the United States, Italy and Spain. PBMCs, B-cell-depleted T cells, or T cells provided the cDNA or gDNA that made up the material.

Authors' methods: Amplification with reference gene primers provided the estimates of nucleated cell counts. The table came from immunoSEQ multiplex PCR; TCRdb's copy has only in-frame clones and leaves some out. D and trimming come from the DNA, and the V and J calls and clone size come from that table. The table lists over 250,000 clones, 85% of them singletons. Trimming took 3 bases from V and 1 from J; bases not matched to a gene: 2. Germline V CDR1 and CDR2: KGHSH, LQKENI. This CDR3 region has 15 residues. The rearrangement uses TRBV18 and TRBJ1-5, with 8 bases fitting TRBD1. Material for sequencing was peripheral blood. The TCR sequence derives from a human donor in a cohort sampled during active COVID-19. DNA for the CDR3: TGTGCCAGCTCACCGGGACAGGCAAGCAATCAGCCCCAGCATTTT. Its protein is CASSPGQASNQPQHF.